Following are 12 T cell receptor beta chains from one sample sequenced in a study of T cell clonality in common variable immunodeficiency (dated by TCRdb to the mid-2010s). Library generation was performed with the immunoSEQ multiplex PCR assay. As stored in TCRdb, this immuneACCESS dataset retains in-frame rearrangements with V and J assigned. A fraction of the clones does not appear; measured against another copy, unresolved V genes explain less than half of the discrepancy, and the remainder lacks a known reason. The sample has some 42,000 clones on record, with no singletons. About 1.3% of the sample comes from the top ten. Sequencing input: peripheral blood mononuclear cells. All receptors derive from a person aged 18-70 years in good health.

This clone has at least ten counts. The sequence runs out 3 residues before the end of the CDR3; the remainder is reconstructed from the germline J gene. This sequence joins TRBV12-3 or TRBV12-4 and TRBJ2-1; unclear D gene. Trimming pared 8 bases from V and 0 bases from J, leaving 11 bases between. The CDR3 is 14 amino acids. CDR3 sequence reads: CASQQESSYNEQFF. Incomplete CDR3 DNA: TGTGCCAGCCAGCAGGAGAGCTCCTACAATGAG.

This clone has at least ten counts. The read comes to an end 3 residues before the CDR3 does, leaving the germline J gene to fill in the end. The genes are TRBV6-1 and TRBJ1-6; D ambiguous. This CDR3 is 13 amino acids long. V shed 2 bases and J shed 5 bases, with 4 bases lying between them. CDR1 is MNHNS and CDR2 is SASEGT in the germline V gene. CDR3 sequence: CASSERDNSPLHF. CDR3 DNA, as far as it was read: TGTGCCAGCAGTGAAAGGGATAATTCACCC.

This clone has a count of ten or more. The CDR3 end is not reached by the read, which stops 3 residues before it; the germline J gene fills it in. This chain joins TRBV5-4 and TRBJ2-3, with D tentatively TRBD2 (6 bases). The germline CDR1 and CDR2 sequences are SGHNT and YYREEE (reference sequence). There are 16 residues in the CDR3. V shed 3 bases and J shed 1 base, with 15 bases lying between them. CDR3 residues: CASSSSLAIGTDTQYF. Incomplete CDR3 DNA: TGTGCCAGCAGCTCCAGCCTAGCGATCGGCACAGATACG. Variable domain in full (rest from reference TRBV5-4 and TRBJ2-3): ETGVTQSPTHLIKTRGQQVTLRCSSQSGHNTVSWYQQALGQGPQFIFQYYREEENGRGNFPPRFSGLQFPNYSSELNVNALELDDSALYLCASSSSLAIGTDTQYFGPGTRLTVL.

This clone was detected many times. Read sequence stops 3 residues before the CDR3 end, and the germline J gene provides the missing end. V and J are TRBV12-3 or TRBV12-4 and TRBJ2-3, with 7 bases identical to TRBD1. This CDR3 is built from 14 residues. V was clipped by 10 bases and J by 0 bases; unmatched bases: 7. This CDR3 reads CATKQTGSTDTQYF. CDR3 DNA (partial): TGTGCCACCAAACAGACAGGGAGCACAGATACG.

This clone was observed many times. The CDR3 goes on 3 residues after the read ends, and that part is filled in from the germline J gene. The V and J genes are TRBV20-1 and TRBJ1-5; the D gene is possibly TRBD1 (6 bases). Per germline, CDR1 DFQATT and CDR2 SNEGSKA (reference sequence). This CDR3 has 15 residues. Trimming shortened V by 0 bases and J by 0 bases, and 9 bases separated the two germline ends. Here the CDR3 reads CSARDMTGSNQPQHF. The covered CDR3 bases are TGCAGTGCTAGAGATATGACAGGTAGCAATCAGCCC.

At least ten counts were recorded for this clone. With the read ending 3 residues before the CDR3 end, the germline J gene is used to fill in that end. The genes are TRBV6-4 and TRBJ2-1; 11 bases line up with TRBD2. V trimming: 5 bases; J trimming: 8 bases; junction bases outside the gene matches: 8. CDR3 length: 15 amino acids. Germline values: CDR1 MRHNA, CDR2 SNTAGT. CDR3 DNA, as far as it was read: TGTGCCAGCAGTCTCACTAGCGGGAGTAGTCATGAG. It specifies CASSLTSGSSHE. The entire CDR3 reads CASSLTSGSSHEQFF.

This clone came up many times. The CDR3 region is CSARDLDRGRGNTIYF. CDR3 bases read: TGCAGTGCTAGAGATTTGGACAGGGGGCGAGGAAACACC. The genes are TRBV20-1 and TRBJ1-3; 11 bases match TRBD1. The read ends 3 residues shy of where the CDR3 ends; the end is completed using the germline J gene. The CDR3 contains 16 residues. J gave up 4 bases and V 0 bases, and 5 bases lay outside the gene matches. Looked up from germline, CDR1 is DFQATT and CDR2 is SNEGSKA (reference sequence).

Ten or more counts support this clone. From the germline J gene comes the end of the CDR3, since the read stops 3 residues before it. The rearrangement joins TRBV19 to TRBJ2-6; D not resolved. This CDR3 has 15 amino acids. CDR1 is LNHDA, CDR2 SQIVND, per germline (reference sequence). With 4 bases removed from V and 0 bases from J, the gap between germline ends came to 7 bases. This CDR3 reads CASSTQRSGANVLTF. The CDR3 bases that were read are TGTGCCAGTAGTACACAACGCTCTGGGGCCAACGTC.

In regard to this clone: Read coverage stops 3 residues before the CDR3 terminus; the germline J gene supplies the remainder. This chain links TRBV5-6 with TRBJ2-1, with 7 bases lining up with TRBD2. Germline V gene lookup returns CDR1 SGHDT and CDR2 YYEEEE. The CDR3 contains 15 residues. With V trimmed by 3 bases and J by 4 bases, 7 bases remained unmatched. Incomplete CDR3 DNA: TGTGCCAGCAGCTCGCGGGAGCTGGGGTACAATGAG. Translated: CASSSRELGYNE. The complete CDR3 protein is CASSSRELGYNEQFF.

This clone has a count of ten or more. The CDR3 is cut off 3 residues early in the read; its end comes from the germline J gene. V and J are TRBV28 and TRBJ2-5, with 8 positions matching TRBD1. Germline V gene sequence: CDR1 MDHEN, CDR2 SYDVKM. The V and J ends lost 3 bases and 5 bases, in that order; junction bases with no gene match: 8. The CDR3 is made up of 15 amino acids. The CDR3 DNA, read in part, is TGTGCCAGCAGTTTTTCCGGACAGGGAGAGGAGACC. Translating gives CASSFSGQGEET. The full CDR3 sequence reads CASSFSGQGEETQYF.

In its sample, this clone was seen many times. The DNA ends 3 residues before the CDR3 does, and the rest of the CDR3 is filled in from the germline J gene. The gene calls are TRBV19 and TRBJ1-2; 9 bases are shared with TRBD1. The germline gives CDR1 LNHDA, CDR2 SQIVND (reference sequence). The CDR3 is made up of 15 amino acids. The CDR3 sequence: CASSVLSQGARDYTF. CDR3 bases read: TGTGCCAGTAGTGTCCTATCACAGGGGGCGCGTGAC. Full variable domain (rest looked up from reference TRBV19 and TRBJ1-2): DGGITQSPKYLFRKEGQNVTLSCEQNLNHDAMYWYRQDPGQGLRLIYYSQIVNDFQKGDIAEGYSVSREKKESFPLTVTSAQKNPTAFYLCASSVLSQGARDYTFGSGTRLTVV.

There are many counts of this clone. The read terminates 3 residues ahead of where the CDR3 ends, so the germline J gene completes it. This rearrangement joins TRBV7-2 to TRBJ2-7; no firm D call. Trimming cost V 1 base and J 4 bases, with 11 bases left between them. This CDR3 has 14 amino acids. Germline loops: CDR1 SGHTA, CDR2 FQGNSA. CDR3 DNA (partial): TGTGCCAGCAGCTTAGGACCTGCCGGGTACGAG. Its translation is CASSLGPAGYE. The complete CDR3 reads CASSLGPAGYEQYF. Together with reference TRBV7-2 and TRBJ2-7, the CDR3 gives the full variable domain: GAGVSQSPSNKVTEKGKDVELRCDPISGHTALYWYRQSLGQGLEFLIYFQGNSAPDKSGLPSDRFSAERTGGSVSTLTIQRTQQEDSAVYLCASSLGPAGYEQYFGPGTRLTVT.